This TCR beta chain was retrieved from a study of T cells after somatic rescue of genetic block. The CDR3 has 15 amino acids. Trimming shortened V by 6 bases and J by 0 bases, and 12 bases separated the two germline ends. Germline CDR1 reads SGDLS; CDR2 reads YYNGEE. The method was immunoSEQ multiplex PCR; TCRdb's version includes in-frame clones alone and lacks a portion of them. The sample contains tens of thousands of clones, under 95% of which appear only once. The chain uses TRBV9 and TRBJ1-4; no reliable D call. This clonotype originated in a man younger than 45. Sequenced material: peripheral blood mononuclear cells (PBMCs). In DNA form, the CDR3 reads TGTGCCAGCACCACGGGCCCGACAACTAATGAAAAACTGTTTTTT. Its protein product is CASTTGPTTNEKLFF.